The present TCR beta chain was sequenced within a study of T cells in Graves' hyperthyroidism and ophthalmopathy. This clonotype was recorded a few times. TCR beta CDR3 regions were amplified from RNA transcripts. The TCR CDR3 was amplified in a first-round RT-PCR using the HTBI primer set. TCRdb itself ran the multiplex PCR reads through MiXCR, one entry per CDR3 protein. The table lists 700,000 or so distinct CDR3 sequences, around 13% of them singletons. V gave up 5 bases and J gave up 4 bases, with 11 bases separating them. From germline, CDR1 is MRHNA and CDR2 SNTAGT. This CDR3 has 13 residues. The TCR was taken from a woman in her fifties or sixties with Graves' ophthalmopathy. This rearrangement joins TRBV6-4 to TRBJ1-1; D may be TRBD1 (6 bases). The sequencing input was blood. The CDR3 region is CASSSGGATEAFF. In DNA, the CDR3 is TGTGCCAGCAGTTCGGGGGGGGCCACTGAAGCTTTCTTT.